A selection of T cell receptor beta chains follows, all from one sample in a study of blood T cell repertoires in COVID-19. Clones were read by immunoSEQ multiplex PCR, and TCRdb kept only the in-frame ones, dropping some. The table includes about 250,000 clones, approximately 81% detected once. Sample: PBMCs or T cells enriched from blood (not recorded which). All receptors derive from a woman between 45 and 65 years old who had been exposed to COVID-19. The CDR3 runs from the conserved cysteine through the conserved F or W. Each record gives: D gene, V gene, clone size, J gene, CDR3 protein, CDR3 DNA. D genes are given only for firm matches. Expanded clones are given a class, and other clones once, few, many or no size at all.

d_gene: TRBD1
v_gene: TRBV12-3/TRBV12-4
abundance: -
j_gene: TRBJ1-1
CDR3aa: CASRIQGAQEAFF
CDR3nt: TGTGCCAGCAGAATACAGGGGGCGCAGGAAGCTTTCTTT

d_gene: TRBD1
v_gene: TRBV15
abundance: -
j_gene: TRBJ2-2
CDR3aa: CATSREERGRRELFF
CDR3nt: TGTGCCACCAGCAGAGAAGAGAGGGGGCGGAGGGAGCTGTTTTTT

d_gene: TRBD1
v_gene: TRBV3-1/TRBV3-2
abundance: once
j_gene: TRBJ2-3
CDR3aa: CASRGQGRGTQYF
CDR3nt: TGTGCCAGCAGAGGACAGGGGCGGGGTACGCAGTATTTT

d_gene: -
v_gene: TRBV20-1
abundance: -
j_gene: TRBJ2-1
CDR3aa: CSAWGDEQFF
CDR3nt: TGCAGTGCGTGGGGGGATGAGCAGTTCTTC

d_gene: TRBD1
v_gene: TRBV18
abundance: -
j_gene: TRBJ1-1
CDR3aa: CASSPKNIATGGTEAFF
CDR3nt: TGTGCCAGCTCACCAAAAAACATCGCGACAGGGGGGACTGAAGCTTTCTTT

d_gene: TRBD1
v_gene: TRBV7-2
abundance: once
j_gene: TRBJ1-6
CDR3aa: CASSLRQGNSPLHF
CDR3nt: TGTGCCAGCAGCTTACGACAGGGAAATTCACCCCTCCACTTT

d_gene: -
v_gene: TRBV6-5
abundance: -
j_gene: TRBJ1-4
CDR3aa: CASSRQGYNEKLFF
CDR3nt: TGTGCCAGCTCGCGGCAGGGGTATAATGAAAAACTGTTTTTT

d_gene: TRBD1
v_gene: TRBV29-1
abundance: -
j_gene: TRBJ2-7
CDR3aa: CSVLDRGLGYYEQYF
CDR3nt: TGCAGCGTTTTGGACAGGGGGCTAGGTTACTACGAGCAGTACTTC

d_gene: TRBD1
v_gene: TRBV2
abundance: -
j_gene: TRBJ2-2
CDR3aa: CASSVPTGWAGELFF
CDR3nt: TGTGCCAGCAGTGTTCCGACAGGGTGGGCCGGGGAGCTGTTTTTT

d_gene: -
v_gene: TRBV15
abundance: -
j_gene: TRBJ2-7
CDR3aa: CATSRDGAGSYEQYF
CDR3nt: TGTGCCACCAGCAGAGATGGGGCGGGATCCTACGAGCAGTACTTC

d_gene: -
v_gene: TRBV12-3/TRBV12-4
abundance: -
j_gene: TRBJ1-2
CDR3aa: CASRTGPYGYTF
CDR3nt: TGTGCCAGCAGGACAGGCCCCTATGGCTACACCTTC

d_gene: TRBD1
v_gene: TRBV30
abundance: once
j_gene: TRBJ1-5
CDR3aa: CAWSVQDRGSQPQHF
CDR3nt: TGTGCCTGGAGTGTTCAGGACAGGGGAAGTCAGCCCCAGCATTTT

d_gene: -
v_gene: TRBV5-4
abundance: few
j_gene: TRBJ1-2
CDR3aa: CASSFGTGGYTF
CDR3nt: TGTGCCAGCAGCTTTGGGACTGGTGGCTACACCTTC

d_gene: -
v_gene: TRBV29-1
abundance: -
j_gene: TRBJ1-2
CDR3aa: CSVLRSYGYTF
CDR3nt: TGCAGCGTCCTAAGGAGCTATGGCTACACCTTC

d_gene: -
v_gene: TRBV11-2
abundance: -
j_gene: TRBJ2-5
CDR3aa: CASSLVSQGQETQYF
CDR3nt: TGTGCCAGCAGCTTAGTGAGCCAGGGACAAGAGACCCAGTACTTC

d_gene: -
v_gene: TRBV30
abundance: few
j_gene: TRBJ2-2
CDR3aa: CAWSVQYTGELFF
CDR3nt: TGTGCCTGGAGTGTACAGTACACCGGGGAGCTGTTTTTT

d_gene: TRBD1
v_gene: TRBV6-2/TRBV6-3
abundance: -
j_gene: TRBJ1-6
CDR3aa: CASSRQGNSPLHF
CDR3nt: TGTGCCAGCAGTAGACAGGGTAATTCACCCCTCCACTTT

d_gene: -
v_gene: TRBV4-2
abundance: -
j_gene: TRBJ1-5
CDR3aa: CASSERGGGQPQHF
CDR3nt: TGTGCCAGCAGCGAGAGGGGGGGAGGTCAGCCCCAGCATTTT

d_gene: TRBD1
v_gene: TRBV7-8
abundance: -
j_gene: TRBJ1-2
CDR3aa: CASSFSWTGNYGYTF
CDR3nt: TGTGCCAGCAGCTTTAGCTGGACAGGGAACTATGGCTACACCTTC

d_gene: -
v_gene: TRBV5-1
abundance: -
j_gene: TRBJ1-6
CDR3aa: CASSFYDGGNSPLHF
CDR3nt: TGCGCCAGCAGCTTCTATGACGGAGGGAATTCACCCCTCCACTTT

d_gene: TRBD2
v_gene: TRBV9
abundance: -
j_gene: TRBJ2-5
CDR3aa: CASSVGLAGVEETQYF
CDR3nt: TGTGCCAGCAGCGTGGGGCTAGCGGGGGTGGAAGAGACCCAGTACTTC

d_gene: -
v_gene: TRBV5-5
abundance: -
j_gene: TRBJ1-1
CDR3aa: CASSTTAFGTEAFF
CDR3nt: TGTGCCAGCAGCACGACAGCCTTTGGGACTGAAGCTTTCTTT

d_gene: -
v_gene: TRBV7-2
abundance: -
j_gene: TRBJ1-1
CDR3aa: CASSLAMNTEAFF
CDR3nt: TGTGCCAGCAGCTTAGCCATGAACACTGAAGCTTTCTTT

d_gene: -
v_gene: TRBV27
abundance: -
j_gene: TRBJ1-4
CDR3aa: CASSPTATNEKLFF
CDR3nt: TGTGCCAGCAGTCCTACTGCAACTAATGAAAAACTGTTTTTT

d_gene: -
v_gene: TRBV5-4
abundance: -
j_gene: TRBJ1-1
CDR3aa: CASSQGAGRGDTEAFF
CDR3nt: TGTGCCAGCAGCCAAGGTGCGGGGAGGGGGGACACTGAAGCTTTCTTT

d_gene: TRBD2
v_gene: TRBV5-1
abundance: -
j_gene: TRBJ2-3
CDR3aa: CASSSTIAGPDTQYF
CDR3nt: TGCGCCAGCAGCTCCACCATAGCGGGGCCTGATACGCAGTATTTT

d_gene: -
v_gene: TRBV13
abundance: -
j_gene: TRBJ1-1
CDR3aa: CASSTGEMNTEAFF
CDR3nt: TGTGCCAGCAGCACGGGGGAAATGAACACTGAAGCTTTCTTT

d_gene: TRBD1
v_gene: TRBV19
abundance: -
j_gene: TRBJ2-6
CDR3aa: CASSPGQGAAGANVLTF
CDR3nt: TGTGCCAGTAGTCCCGGACAGGGGGCGGCAGGGGCCAACGTCCTGACTTTC

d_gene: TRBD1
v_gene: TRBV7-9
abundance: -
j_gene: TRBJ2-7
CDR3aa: CASSLAGQGASEQYF
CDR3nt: TGTGCCAGCAGCTTAGCGGGACAGGGGGCCAGCGAGCAGTACTTC

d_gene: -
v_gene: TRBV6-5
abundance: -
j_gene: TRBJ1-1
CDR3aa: CASSHGRNTEAFF
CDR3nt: TGTGCCAGCAGCCACGGGAGGAACACTGAAGCTTTCTTT

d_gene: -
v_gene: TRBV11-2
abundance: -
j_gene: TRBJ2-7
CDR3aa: CASSRQGGYEQYF
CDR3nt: TGTGCCAGCAGCCGACAGGGAGGCTACGAGCAGTACTTC

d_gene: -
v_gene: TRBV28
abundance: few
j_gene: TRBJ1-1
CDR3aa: CASSLGLGQGEAFF
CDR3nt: TGTGCCAGCAGTTTGGGGCTCGGACAAGGTGAAGCTTTCTTT

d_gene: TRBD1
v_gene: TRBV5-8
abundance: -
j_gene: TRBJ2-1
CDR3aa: CASSLGQGSYNEQFF
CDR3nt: TGTGCCAGCAGCTTGGGACAGGGGTCCTACAATGAGCAGTTCTTC

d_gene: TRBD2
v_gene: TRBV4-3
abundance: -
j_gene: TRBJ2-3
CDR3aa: CASSQDVGTTLYF
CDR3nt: TGCGCCAGCAGCCAAGACGTGGGGACTACATTGTATTTT

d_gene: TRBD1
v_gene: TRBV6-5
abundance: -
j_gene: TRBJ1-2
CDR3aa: CASSQGQGRSYGYTF
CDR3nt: TGTGCCAGCAGTCAGGGACAGGGTCGATCCTATGGCTACACCTTC

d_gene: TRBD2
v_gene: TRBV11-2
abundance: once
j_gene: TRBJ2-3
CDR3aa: CASSFAAGEDTQYF
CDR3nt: TGTGCCAGCAGCTTCGCAGCGGGGGAAGATACGCAGTATTTT

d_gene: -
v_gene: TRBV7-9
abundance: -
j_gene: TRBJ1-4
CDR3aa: CASSLGWTENEKLFF
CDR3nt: TGTGCCAGCAGCTTAGGTTGGACAGAGAATGAAAAACTGTTTTTT

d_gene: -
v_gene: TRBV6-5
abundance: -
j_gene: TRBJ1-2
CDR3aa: CASSYVGYTF
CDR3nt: TGTGCCAGCAGTTACGTAGGCTACACCTTC

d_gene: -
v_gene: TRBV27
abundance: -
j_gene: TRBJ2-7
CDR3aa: CASSFGDTSYEQYF
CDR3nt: TGTGCCAGCAGTTTCGGGGACACATCCTACGAGCAGTACTTC

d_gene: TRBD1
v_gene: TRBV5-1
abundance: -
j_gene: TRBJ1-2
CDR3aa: CASSSGTGKGDYGYTF
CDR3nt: TGCGCCAGCAGCTCCGGGACAGGGAAAGGGGACTATGGCTACACCTTC

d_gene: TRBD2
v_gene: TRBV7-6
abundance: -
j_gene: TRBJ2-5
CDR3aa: CASSFRSGGQETQYF
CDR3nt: TGTGCCAGCAGCTTTCGTAGCGGGGGTCAAGAGACCCAGTACTTC

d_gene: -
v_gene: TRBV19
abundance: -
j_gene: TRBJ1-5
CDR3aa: CASSITTNSNQPQHF
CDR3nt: TGTGCCAGTAGTATAACCACTAATAGCAATCAGCCCCAGCATTTT

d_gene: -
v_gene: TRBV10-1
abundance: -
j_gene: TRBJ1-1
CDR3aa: CASSERGGTEAFF
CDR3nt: TGCGCCAGCAGTGAAAGGGGAGGCACTGAAGCTTTCTTT

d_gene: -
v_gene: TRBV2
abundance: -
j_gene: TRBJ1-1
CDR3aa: CASSSNRDPEAFF
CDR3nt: TGTGCCAGCAGCTCCAACAGGGACCCCGAAGCTTTCTTT